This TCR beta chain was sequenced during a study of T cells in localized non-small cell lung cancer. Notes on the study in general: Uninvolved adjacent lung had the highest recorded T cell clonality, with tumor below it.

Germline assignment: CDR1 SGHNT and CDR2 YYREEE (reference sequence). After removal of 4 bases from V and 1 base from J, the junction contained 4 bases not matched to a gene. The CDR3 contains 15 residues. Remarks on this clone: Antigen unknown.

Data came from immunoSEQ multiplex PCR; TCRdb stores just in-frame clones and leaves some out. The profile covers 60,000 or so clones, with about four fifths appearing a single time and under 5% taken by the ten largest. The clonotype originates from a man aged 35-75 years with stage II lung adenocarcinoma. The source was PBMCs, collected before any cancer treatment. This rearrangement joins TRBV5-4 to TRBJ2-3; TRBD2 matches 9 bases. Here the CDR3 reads CASSTRTSGTDTQYF. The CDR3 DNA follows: TGTGCCAGCAGCACACGGACTAGCGGCACAGATACGCAGTATTTT.